This paragraph covers one T cell receptor beta chain sequence. This sample was included in a study of T cell repertoires in cytomegalovirus infection. V lost 3 bases, J lost 6 bases, and 12 bases lay in between. Germline V gives CDR1 MNHEY, CDR2 SMNVEV (reference sequence). This CDR3 region has 14 residues. Each CDR3 protein gets one entry after TCRdb re-called the reads with MiXCR. The data show some 100,000 distinct CDR3 sequences, less than 25% seen once. Material: CD8+ T cells from PBMCs. This chain links TRBV27 with TRBJ1-5, with a weak D call TRBD1 (5 bases). The clonotype was recovered from a human donor in good health (CMV status not recorded). Some clones in this sample may be carry-over from other donors' samples. CDR3 bases: TGTGCCAGCAGTTTGGGGGGGGTTCGTCAGCCCCAGCATTTT. Its protein is CASSLGGVRQPQHF.